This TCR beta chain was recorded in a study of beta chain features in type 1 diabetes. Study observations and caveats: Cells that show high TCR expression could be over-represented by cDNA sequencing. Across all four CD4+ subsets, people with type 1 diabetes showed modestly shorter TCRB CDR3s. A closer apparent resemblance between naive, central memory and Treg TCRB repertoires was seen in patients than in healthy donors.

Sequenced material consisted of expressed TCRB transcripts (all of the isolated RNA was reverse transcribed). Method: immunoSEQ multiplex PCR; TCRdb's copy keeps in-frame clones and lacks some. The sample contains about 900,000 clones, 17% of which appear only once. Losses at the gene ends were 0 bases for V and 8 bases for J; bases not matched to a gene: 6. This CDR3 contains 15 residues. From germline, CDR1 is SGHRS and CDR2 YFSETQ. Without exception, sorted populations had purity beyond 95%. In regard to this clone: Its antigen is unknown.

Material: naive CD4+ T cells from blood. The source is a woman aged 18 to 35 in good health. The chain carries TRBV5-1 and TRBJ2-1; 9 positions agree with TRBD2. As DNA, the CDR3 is TGCGCCAGCAGCTTGGTGGCTAGCGGGATACATGAGCAGTTCTTC. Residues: CASSLVASGIHEQFF.